This TCR beta chain was profiled in a study of T-cell reconstitution after alpha-beta-depleted transplantation in children. This clonotype has at least ten counts. Using unique molecular identifiers, the investigators prepared the TCRbeta library. TCRdb analysed the PCR reads with MiXCR anew, one entry per CDR3 protein. The table records around 96,000 distinct CDR3 sequences, approximately 12% of them present only once. The CDR3 consists of 13 residues. CDR1 ENHRY and CDR2 SYGVKD come from the germline V gene. V was trimmed by 0 bases and J by 4 bases, leaving 7 bases between them. This sequence joins TRBV10-3 and TRBJ2-7; D is undetermined. The sample was PBMCs from the stem cell graft donor, taken from the stem cell graft. This receptor was identified in a human donor who donated a stem cell graft to a child with inherited bone marrow failure. CDR3 in amino acids: CAISESTAYEQYF. CDR3 nucleotide sequence: TGTGCCATCAGTGAGTCGACCGCTTACGAGCAGTACTTC.